This TCR beta chain was observed in a study of blood T cell repertoires in COVID-19 (dated by TCRdb to about 2020). Describing the broader study: Samples covering the acute and convalescent phases of COVID-19 were provided by collaborators in the United States, Italy and Spain. The material from the prospective study consisted of cDNA or gDNA derived from T cells, B-cell-depleted T cells, or PBMCs. The repertoires were released in a freely available public database intended as a resource for research on the immune response to SARS-CoV-2. Deeply sampled blood TCRbeta repertoires from subjects exposed to, actively infected with, or recovered from COVID-19 were included in the dataset. Where available, HLA class I and class II types were taken from metadata supplied by the sample provider and were not determined by assay-based typing. A de-identified subject ID, COVID-19 status, age in years and sex were almost always included in the sample metadata. The samples were drawn from the first 160 participants of the ongoing ImmuneRACE study and from 1,200 or so subjects provided by 6 global collaborators.

TCRbeta CDR3 regions were amplified from genomic DNA by means of the immunoSEQ Assay, a bias-controlled multiplex PCR. Concerning the study's data processing: The number of nucleated cells in each sample was estimated by amplification of reference gene primers within the assay. To quantify the absolute abundance of each unique TCRbeta CDR3 rearrangement, sequence reads were collapsed and filtered. For each sample, productive Simpson clonality was calculated as the square root of Simpson's diversity index over productive rearrangements. TCRdb retrieved this table from immuneACCESS and kept in-frame rearrangements only. Not all clones are present; in checked studies, unresolved V genes account for under half, and no reason is known for the remainder. For V, J and clone size, that table is used; D and trimming come from the DNA. This sample has fewer than 350,000 clones in its table, and about nine tenths of those were observed once. The top ten hold approximately 12% of the sample.

Study-wide conclusions, independent of this receptor: The quantity of clinical and demographic metadata differed by source and by participant and was supplied without curation.

In Seattle, one collaborating source enrolled patients while the infection was active and tracked those patients longitudinally over the course of disease. Collaborating institutions collected whole blood in K2EDTA tubes following their own protocols. Collaborator samples were shipped for TCRbeta analysis as frozen whole blood, isolated PBMCs, or DNA extracted from either sample type. Regarding this clone: Its cognate antigen has yet to be identified. Base qualities are not at hand, and no much larger clone is one base apart.

V is shortened by 7 bases, J by 0 bases, and the region joining them spans 13 bases. Per the germline V gene (reference sequence), SGHKS is the CDR1 and YYEKEE is the CDR2. The CDR3 runs 14 amino acids, cysteine and phenylalanine included. Only CDR3 DNA is held: 42 bases, read in frame from base 1. This clonotype was sampled from a woman in her 30s with COVID-19, enrolled during active disease. The sequence links TRBV5-5 to TRBJ1-1, with no reliable assignment of the D segment. The sample consisted of peripheral blood. The nucleotide sequence reads TGTGCCAGCCGAAGGAGGGTAATGAACACTGAAGCTTTCTTT. It codes for CASRRRVMNTEAFF. The full variable domain, completed from the reference TRBV5-5 and TRBJ1-1 proteins outside the CDR3, reads DAGVTQSPTHLIKTRGQQVTLRCSPISGHKSVSWYQQVLGQGPQFIFQYYEKEERGRGNFPDRFSARQFPNYSSELNVNALLLGDSALYLCASRRRVMNTEAFFGQGTRLTVV.